This TCR beta chain was recovered during a study of patients and donors after allogeneic stem cell transplantation (TCRdb year 2020). V is reduced by 2 bases and J by 8 bases, leaving a spacing of 10 bases between them. From cysteine to phenylalanine, the CDR3 is 13 amino acids long. Of all the DNA, just the CDR3 is kept, 39 bases in frame from base 1. CDR1 SGHVS and CDR2 FQNEAQ are derived from the germline V gene. Receptor libraries were prepared by RT-PCR. Sequencing instrument: NextSeq 550. The public reads were reanalyzed by TCRdb: fastp trimming at Q25, MiXCR alignment, in-frame beta chains only. For every CDR3 protein sequence, its rows merge into one entry that carries the most common genes and DNA. For this sample the table gives around 150,000 distinct CDR3 sequences, of which approximately 37% were detected only once. The leading ten clones occupy 50% of the sample. In this sample, this clonotype turned up a few times. It lacks a known antigen. No base-level quality is on record; no much larger clone is a single base apart.

The source of this sequence is a human donor who was either an allogeneic HSCT recipient or a stem cell or donor lymphocyte infusion donor (not recorded which). It is not recorded whose cells these are; they may come from a transplant donor. This sequence uses TRBV7-8 and TRBJ1-3, and possibly TRBD1, on 5 matching bases. The specimen was blood, either unsorted or a sorted T cell fraction (not recorded which). The CDR3 protein: CASSLWGLDTIYF. At the DNA level, the sequence is TGTGCCAGCAGCTTATGGGGGTTAGACACCATATATTTT.